Presented here are 21 T cell receptor beta chains from one specimen sequenced in a study of blood T cell repertoires in COVID-19. Clones were sequenced by immunoSEQ multiplex PCR, and TCRdb holds only the in-frame ones, with some missing. The sample comprises 150,000 or so clones, 65% to 85% of which are singletons, and under 15% rests with the top ten. The sample was PBMCs or T cells enriched from blood (not recorded which). The receptors were gathered from a woman aged 55 to 70 who had recovered from COVID-19.

V is TRBV9 and J is TRBJ1-2, with D possibly TRBD1 on 5 matching bases. Per germline, CDR1 SGDLS and CDR2 YYNGEE. V was pared by 0 bases and J by 4 bases, with 13 bases between. The CDR3 extends over 15 amino acids. For the CDR3, the DNA is TGTGCCAGCAGCGTAGACGTTGACGGGGGCTATGGCTACACCTTC. As protein: CASSVDVDGGYGYTF. The whole variable domain, filled in from reference TRBV9 and TRBJ1-2, reads DSGVTQTPKHLITATGQRVTLRCSPRSGDLSVYWYQQSLDQGLQFLIQYYNGEERAKGNILERFSAQQFPDLHSELNLSSLELGDSALYFCASSVDVDGGYGYTFGSGTRLTVV.

This clone came up once. The chain has TRBV4-2 and TRBJ2-2, with TRBD2 matching 8 bases. The CDR3 runs to 16 residues. After removal of 0 bases from V and 7 bases from J, the junction contained 7 bases not matched to a gene. Germline lookup yields CDR1 LGHNA and CDR2 YNFKEQ. In nucleotides, the CDR3 is TGTGCCAGCAGCCAAGATATCGCGGGAGGCGGCGGGGAGCTGTTTTTT. Its protein product is CASSQDIAGGGGELFF.

V usage is TRBV7-9 and J usage is TRBJ1-1, with 8 positions matching TRBD1. The CDR3 length is 13 residues. The trim removed 5 bases at V and 10 bases at J, leaving 9 bases unmatched. Germline lookup yields CDR1 SEHNR and CDR2 FQNEAQ (reference sequence). CDR3 region: CASSPTGGEGAFF. CDR3 DNA sequence: TGTGCCAGCAGCCCCACAGGGGGTGAGGGAGCTTTCTTT.

This chain joins TRBV18 and TRBJ1-2; a weak D match, TRBD1 (6 bases). CDR3 length: 14 amino acids. Germline V gene data show CDR1 as KGHSH and CDR2 as LQKENI. V lost 6 bases and J lost 4, with 15 bases in between. CDR3 sequence (DNA): TGTGCCAGCTCGCCAGGGGTAGGGAGCTATGGCTACACCTTC. It is translated as CASSPGVGSYGYTF.

The V and J genes are TRBV2 and TRBJ1-2; 9 positions agree with TRBD1. The CDR3 spans 14 residues. Germline CDR1 and CDR2: SNHLY and FYNNEI. Trimming at V came to 5 bases and at J to 8 bases, leaving 9 bases not matched to a gene. The CDR3 protein is CASSTDTGGGGYTF. The CDR3 DNA reads as TGTGCCAGCAGTACAGATACAGGGGGCGGCGGCTACACCTTC.

The rearrangement joins TRBV9 to TRBJ1-4; 9 positions match TRBD1. The CDR3 loop spans 15 amino acids. Germline values: CDR1 SGDLS, CDR2 YYNGEE. The ends lost 4 bases at V and 8 bases at J; junction bases unmatched: 9. The CDR3 DNA sequence: TGTGCCAGCAGCCCCCACGGGACAGGGAGCGAAAAACTGTTTTTT. This translates into CASSPHGTGSEKLFF.

The gene calls are TRBV6-1 and TRBJ1-2; TRBD1 matches 8 bases. This CDR3 comprises 13 residues. Germline V gene data show CDR1 as MNHNS and CDR2 as SASEGT. The trim removed 0 bases at V and 8 bases at J, leaving 2 bases unmatched. This chain's CDR3 is CASSEAGQGGYTF. The CDR3 DNA reads TGTGCCAGCAGTGAAGCTGGACAGGGAGGCTACACCTTC.

The chain joins TRBV6-5 to TRBJ2-3, with D possibly TRBD2 on 6 matching bases. CDR3 size: 12 residues. The V gene lost 7 bases and the J gene lost 4 bases, with 9 bases spanning the gap. Germline CDR1 and CDR2: MNHEY and SVGAGI. CDR3 in DNA: TGTGCCAGCACTAGCGACGCAGATACGCAGTATTTT. Protein: CASTSDADTQYF.

V usage is TRBV2 and J usage is TRBJ2-3; TRBD2 agrees at 7 bases. Germline lookup yields CDR1 SNHLY and CDR2 FYNNEI. This CDR3 region has 13 residues. Trimming removed 8 bases from V and 0 bases from J; junction bases left unmatched: 2. CDR3: CASWGGSTDTQYF. In DNA, the CDR3 is TGTGCCAGCTGGGGGGGAAGCACAGATACGCAGTATTTT.

CDR3 region: CASSLSGQGGYGYTF. The CDR3 region has the DNA TGTGCCAGCAGTCTGTCGGGACAGGGTGGCTATGGCTACACCTTC. The chain combines TRBV7-9 with TRBJ1-2, with TRBD1 identical over 9 bases. CDR3 size: 15 residues. Germline CDR1 and CDR2: SEHNR and FQNEAQ (reference sequence). V lost 6 bases, J lost 4 bases, and 9 bases stayed unmatched.

The chain links TRBV7-3 to TRBJ1-1; 8 bases line up with TRBD1. V trimming: 2 bases; J trimming: 4 bases; junction bases outside the gene matches: 9. Germline V lookup: CDR1 SGHTA, CDR2 FQGTGA. The CDR3 extends over 16 amino acids. In DNA form, the CDR3 reads TGTGCCAGCAGCTTATTAGGACAGGGAGGGGGCACTGAAGCTTTCTTT. Its protein is CASSLLGQGGGTEAFF.

This chain joins TRBV30 and TRBJ1-4; the match to TRBD1 covers 7 bases. CDR1 GTSNPN and CDR2 SVGIG come from the germline V gene (reference sequence). Losses at the gene ends were 2 bases for V and 7 bases for J; bases not matched to a gene: 4. The CDR3 consists of 13 residues. CDR3 in DNA: TGTGCCTGGAGTAGCGGACAGGTTGAAAAACTGTTTTTT. This codes for CAWSSGQVEKLFF.

This clone has just one count. In DNA, the CDR3 is TGTGCCACCAGCATCCAGGGTAACTATGGCTACACCTTC. The encoded protein is CATSIQGNYGYTF. This chain uses TRBV15 with TRBJ1-2; tentative D call: TRBD1 (5 bases). V shed 4 bases and J shed 1 base, with 7 bases lying between them. The CDR3 contains 13 residues. Germline V CDR1 and CDR2: LNHNV, YYDKDF (reference sequence).

The rearrangement joins TRBV4-1 to TRBJ2-1, with 9 bases identical to TRBD2. This CDR3 spans 16 amino acids. The ends lost 2 bases at V and 6 bases at J; junction bases unmatched: 8. Germline lookup yields CDR1 MGHRA and CDR2 YSYEKL. CDR3 nucleotides: TGCGCCAGCAGCCAACCGGCTAGCGGGATACCCAATGAGCAGTTCTTC. This gives the protein CASSQPASGIPNEQFF.

The chain combines TRBV7-9 with TRBJ1-6; D is ambiguous. The CDR3 contains 12 residues. Germline V gives CDR1 SEHNR, CDR2 FQNEAQ (reference sequence). V dropped 5 bases and J dropped 8 bases, with 7 bases sitting between them. CDR3 sequence: CASSPRDSPLHF. In DNA, the CDR3 is TGTGCCAGCAGCCCACGGGATTCACCCCTCCACTTT.

The chain recombines TRBV9 with TRBJ1-2, with TRBD1 matching 9 bases. This CDR3 contains 15 residues. J gave up 8 bases and V 0 bases, and 8 bases lay outside the gene matches. Germline CDR1 SGDLS, CDR2 YYNGEE. CDR3 coding DNA: TGTGCCAGCAGCGTAGACGGGACAGGGAATTCCGGCTACACCTTC. Its translation is CASSVDGTGNSGYTF.

This sequence joins TRBV5-4 and TRBJ1-1; D uncertain. Per the germline V gene, CDR1 is SGHNT and CDR2 is YYREEE (reference sequence). V was clipped by 4 bases and J by 0 bases, with 19 bases between them. The CDR3 spans 17 residues. The CDR3 region has the DNA TGTGCCAGCAGCCCCCTTGGAGGTGCATTCATGAACACTGAAGCTTTCTTT. Translating gives CASSPLGGAFMNTEAFF.

The V call is TRBV28, the J call TRBJ2-7; 9 bases are a match to TRBD1. V dropped 10 bases and J dropped 0; count of bases not matched to a gene: 13. Per the germline V gene, CDR1 is MDHEN and CDR2 is SYDVKM. The CDR3 runs 16 residues. CDR3 bases: TGTGCCACCCACCGGGGGACAGGGATCGGCTCCTACGAGCAGTACTTC. Translation gives CATHRGTGIGSYEQYF.

V is TRBV3-1 (or the pseudogene TRBV3-2) and J is TRBJ2-5, with 8 bases identical to TRBD2. V lost 1 base to trimming and J lost 5 bases; unmatched junction nucleotides: 6. From germline, CDR1 is LGHDT and CDR2 YNNKEL (reference sequence). The CDR3 is made up of 15 amino acids. Written as DNA, the CDR3 is TGTGCCAGCAGCCAAGGAGGCGGGGGGACGGAGACCCAGTACTTC. This sequence encodes CASSQGGGGTETQYF.

The chain carries TRBV18 and TRBJ2-7; 11 bases are a match to TRBD2. The CDR3 is made up of 15 amino acids. Germline-derived CDR1 and CDR2 are KGHSH and LQKENI. V was clipped by 6 bases and J by 4 bases; unmatched bases: 8. CDR3: CASSIAGTSGYEQYF. The CDR3 bases are TGTGCCAGCTCCATAGCTGGGACTAGCGGTTACGAGCAGTACTTC.

This clone has a single count. J is TRBJ2-1 and V is TRBV7-3, with 11 bases identical to TRBD2. The CDR3 spans 16 residues. J lost 4 bases, V lost 4 bases, and 6 bases had no gene match. CDR1 SGHTA and CDR2 FQGTGA come from the germline V gene. CDR3 in DNA: TGTGCCAGCAGCTCAACCGGGACTAGCGGATACAATGAGCAGTTCTTC. Its protein product is CASSSTGTSGYNEQFF.